This entry lists 25 T cell receptor beta chains sequenced from one sample in a study of T-cell reconstitution after alpha-beta-depleted transplantation in children. Using unique molecular identifiers, the investigators prepared the TCRbeta library. TCRdb reprocessed the PCR reads with MiXCR, giving one entry per CDR3 protein. There are under 850,000 distinct CDR3 sequences in the sample; less than 15% occur only once, and about 0.79% lies in the top ten. The sequences come from PBMCs, collected before TCRalphabeta/CD19-depleted stem cell transplant. The receptors here all came from a girl aged 2-10 years with congenital amegakaryocytic thrombocytopenia, due to receive a stem cell transplant.

This clonotype appeared many times. The chain uses TRBV6-5 and TRBJ2-3; D is ambiguous. Between the trimmed V and J ends, which lost 0 bases and 4 bases, there was a span of 14 bases. CDR3 size: 16 residues. The germline gives CDR1 MNHEY, CDR2 SVGAGI. The CDR3 is CASSYSVGGPPDTQYF. The DNA for the CDR3 is TGTGCCAGCAGTTACTCAGTGGGCGGACCACCAGATACGCAGTATTTT.

The chain combines TRBV7-8 with TRBJ2-1; 9 positions match TRBD2. CDR3 length: 17 amino acids. With V trimmed by 5 bases and J by 9 bases, 17 bases remained unmatched. Germline V gene data show CDR1 as SGHVS and CDR2 as FQNEAQ. The CDR3 region is CASSLAGTSISVGEQFF. CDR3 bases: TGTGCCAGCAGCCTCGCCGGGACTAGCATATCAGTGGGTGAGCAGTTCTTC.

This chain uses TRBV12-3 or TRBV12-4 with TRBJ2-7, with D unclear. The CDR3 sequence is 15 residues long. With 4 bases removed from V and 0 bases from J, the gap between germline ends came to 13 bases. The CDR3 DNA sequence: TGTGCCAGCAGTTCCTACCAGGATACCTCCTACGAGCAGTACTTC. This encodes CASSSYQDTSYEQYF.

The sample holds a few counts of this clonotype. In DNA, the CDR3 is TGCGCCAGCAGCCACGGGACTAGCGGGAGCTTCTATTTGGATGAGCAGTTCTTC. Translating gives CASSHGTSGSFYLDEQFF. The rearrangement links TRBV4-1 to TRBJ2-1, with 14 nucleotides matching TRBD2. The V gene end was trimmed by 3 bases and the J gene end by 8 bases; junction bases not matched to a gene: 12. CDR3 size: 18 residues. CDR1 is MGHRA and CDR2 is YSYEKL in the germline V gene.

This clonotype has just a few counts. The CDR3 bases are TGCGCCAGCAGCTTGTTTTCCCTCACCGGGGAAGAGACCCAGTACTTC. This translates into CASSLFSLTGEETQYF. This chain joins TRBV5-1 and TRBJ2-5, with D possibly being TRBD2 (5 bases). Germline V gives CDR1 SGHRS, CDR2 YFSETQ. V was pared by 1 base and J by 3 bases, with 16 bases between. The CDR3 loop spans 16 amino acids.

This clonotype was recorded at least ten times. The gene calls are TRBV20-1 and TRBJ2-7, with D uncertain. V shed 7 bases and J shed 6 bases, with 13 bases lying between them. Germline V gives CDR1 DFQATT, CDR2 SNEGSKA (reference sequence). This CDR3 comprises 11 residues. The CDR3 DNA is TGCAGTGTAAACCCCTTGGGCGAGCAGTACTTC. Translated: CSVNPLGEQYF.

The chain combines TRBV2 with TRBJ2-3; TRBD2 agrees at 7 bases. V lost 2 bases and J lost 2; bases outside the gene matches: 4. The CDR3 is made up of 15 amino acids. Per the germline V gene, CDR1 is SNHLY and CDR2 is FYNNEI. This chain's CDR3 is CASSEYAGVTDTQYF. DNA of the CDR3: TGTGCCAGCAGTGAATACGCGGGAGTCACAGATACGCAGTATTTT. Full variable domain (rest looked up from reference TRBV2 and TRBJ2-3): EPEVTQTPSHQVTQMGQEVILRCVPISNHLYFYWYRQILGQKVEFLVSFYNNEISEKSEIFDDQFSVERPDGSNFTLKIRSTKLEDSAMYFCASSEYAGVTDTQYFGPGTRLTVL.

The chain is built from TRBV18 and TRBJ2-7; 7 nucleotides line up with TRBD2. Germline loops: CDR1 KGHSH, CDR2 LQKENI. V lost 4 bases, J lost 2 bases, and 8 bases stayed unmatched. This CDR3 spans 15 amino acids. This CDR3 is CASSLSGVGTYEQYF. The DNA for the CDR3 is TGTGCCAGCTCACTGAGCGGGGTGGGGACCTACGAGCAGTACTTC.

This clonotype has a count of ten or more. The chain couples TRBV6-5 to TRBJ2-1, with D unclear. Trimming pared 2 bases from V and 2 bases from J, leaving 10 bases between. The CDR3 is 15 amino acids. In germline, CDR1 is MNHEY, CDR2 SVGAGI. The CDR3 here is CASSYGWAPYNEQFF. Here the CDR3 DNA reads TGTGCCAGCAGTTACGGGTGGGCCCCCTACAATGAGCAGTTCTTC.

This clonotype appeared many times. This sequence joins TRBV27 and TRBJ2-5; tentative D call: TRBD1 (6 bases). The CDR3 covers 14 residues. CDR1 and CDR2 (germline): MNHEY, SMNVEV (reference sequence). V lost 2 bases and J 3 bases, leaving 10 bases between the germline ends. CDR3 residues: CASSLQGLEETQYF. CDR3 DNA: TGTGCCAGCAGTTTACAGGGGCTCGAAGAGACCCAGTACTTC.

A few counts support this clonotype. The chain has TRBV20-1 and TRBJ2-1, with a weak D call TRBD2 (6 bases). Germline CDR1 reads DFQATT; CDR2 reads SNEGSKA (reference sequence). Between the trimmed V and J ends, which lost 6 bases and 5 bases, there was a span of 20 bases. CDR3 size: 15 residues. The CDR3 DNA is TGCAGTGCCTCTAGGTGGCGGGGTCGGCACAATGAGCAGTTCTTC. Translated, it gives CSASRWRGRHNEQFF.

The V gene is TRBV12-3 or TRBV12-4, the J gene TRBJ1-5; D gene ambiguous. V lost 5 bases and J lost 2, with 13 bases in between. The CDR3 covers 15 residues. The CDR3 protein is CASSPPKAGNQPQHF. DNA for the CDR3: TGTGCCAGCAGTCCGCCCAAAGCGGGCAATCAGCCCCAGCATTTT.

The chain joins TRBV9 to TRBJ2-7, with D possibly matching TRBD2 (6 bases). The CDR3 is made up of 14 amino acids. V shed 4 bases and J shed 3 bases, with 14 bases lying between them. CDR1 and CDR2 from the germline V gene are SGDLS and YYNGEE. CDR3 protein: CASSNGRDDYEQYF. The CDR3 DNA sequence: TGTGCCAGCAGCAACGGGAGAGACGACTACGAGCAGTACTTC.

CDR3 region: CASSLRLAGGPYNEQFF. CDR3 DNA: TGCGCCAGCAGCTTAAGACTAGCGGGAGGGCCCTACAATGAGCAGTTCTTC. This sequence joins TRBV5-1 and TRBJ2-1, with 14 nucleotides matching TRBD2. V lost 2 bases, J lost 2 bases, and 3 bases stayed unmatched. The CDR3 consists of 17 residues. Germline values: CDR1 SGHRS, CDR2 YFSETQ.

This clonotype was detected only a few times. V gene TRBV12-3 or TRBV12-4 combines with J gene TRBJ2-2; D call uncertain. Trimming pared 11 bases from V and 2 bases from J, leaving 18 bases between. The CDR3 length is 15 residues. The chain's CDR3 is CASTPLSGNTGELFF. The CDR3 nucleotides are TGTGCCTCCACCCCGTTGTCCGGCAACACCGGGGAGCTGTTTTTT.

The sample holds a few counts of this clonotype. The J gene is TRBJ2-1, the V gene TRBV7-8, with TRBD2 matching over 10 bases. The CDR3 spans 16 residues. Germline lookup yields CDR1 SGHVS and CDR2 FQNEAQ. V gave up 1 base and J gave up 10 bases; unmatched junction bases: 10. CDR3 sequence: CASSLELAGGGEEQFF. CDR3 in DNA: TGTGCCAGCAGCTTAGAATTAGCGGGAGGAGGGGAAGAGCAGTTCTTC.

The V gene is TRBV4-2, the J gene TRBJ2-6; 9 bases line up with TRBD2. V trimming: 5 bases; J trimming: 1 base; junction bases outside the gene matches: 6. Germline V gene sequence: CDR1 LGHNA, CDR2 YNFKEQ. This CDR3 contains 17 residues. CDR3 amino acids: CASSAGTSYSGANVLTF. CDR3 in DNA: TGTGCCAGCAGCGCCGGGACTAGCTATTCTGGGGCCAACGTCCTGACTTTC.

The chain uses TRBV20-1 and TRBJ2-7, with TRBD2 matching 7 bases. This CDR3 has 18 residues. Germline CDR1 reads DFQATT; CDR2 reads SNEGSKA (reference sequence). The ends lost 3 bases at V and 2 bases at J; junction bases unmatched: 19. The CDR3 DNA is TGCAGTGCTAGTCCCTCTGGGGCGTGGCGGGAGATTCCCTACGAGCAGTACTTC. Translating it yields CSASPSGAWREIPYEQYF.

In this sample, this clonotype turned up a few times. V and J are TRBV27 and TRBJ2-7, with D unresolved. The germline gives CDR1 MNHEY, CDR2 SMNVEV (reference sequence). V was clipped by 5 bases and J by 3 bases, with 11 bases between them. The CDR3 contains 13 residues. The chain's CDR3 is CASSTLAHYEQYF. The CDR3 DNA sequence: TGTGCCAGCAGTACCCTCGCACACTACGAGCAGTACTTC.

This clonotype showed up just a few times. The rearrangement uses TRBV3-1 and TRBJ2-7; D tentatively reads TRBD1 or TRBD2 (6 bases each). The CDR3 is 12 amino acids. V lost 7 bases, J lost 5 bases, and 12 bases lay in between. CDR1 LGHDT and CDR2 YNNKEL come from the germline V gene (reference sequence). This CDR3 is CASINGGHEQYF. In nucleotides, the CDR3 is TGTGCCAGCATCAACGGGGGCCACGAGCAGTACTTC.

The chain combines TRBV20-1 with TRBJ2-2; D is possibly TRBD2 (6 bases). The CDR3 consists of 16 residues. Germline loops: CDR1 DFQATT, CDR2 SNEGSKA (reference sequence). The V and J ends lost 3 bases and 1 base respectively, with 15 bases between them. Here the CDR3 DNA reads TGCAGTGCTAGTCGCCGGCGGGACCTGAACACCGGGGAGCTGTTTTTT. Encoded protein: CSASRRRDLNTGELFF.

Comment on this clonotype: Being one base from a much bigger clone, this may be a read error. The chain joins TRBV7-2 to TRBJ2-1, with 8 nucleotides matching TRBD2. Germline assignment: CDR1 SGHTA and CDR2 FQGNSA. This CDR3 has 16 amino acids. CDR3 bases: TGTGCCAGCAGCTTAGAACTAGCGGACATCTACAATGCGCAGTTCTTC. It yields the protein CASSLELADIYNAQFF.

Many counts were recorded for this clonotype. The chain combines TRBV6-1 with TRBJ2-1; 8 bases are shared with TRBD2. The CDR3 has 12 residues. The V gene's germline CDR1 is MNHNS and CDR2 SASEGT. J gave up 14 bases and V 6 bases, and 9 bases lay outside the gene matches. The CDR3 sequence is CASSPSGLAEFF. The DNA for the CDR3 is TGTGCCAGCAGCCCCAGTGGACTAGCCGAGTTCTTC.

This clonotype was seen many times. The chain combines TRBV20-1 with TRBJ2-1; TRBD2 agrees at 11 bases. The junction had 12 bases not matched to a gene; V was cut back by 6 bases and J by 2 bases. This CDR3 is built from 17 residues. CDR1 is DFQATT and CDR2 is SNEGSKA in the germline V gene (reference sequence). Here the CDR3 DNA reads TGCAGTGCCGAGGGACTAGCGGAGCTAGAACCCTACAATGAGCAGTTCTTC. Encoded protein: CSAEGLAELEPYNEQFF.

The rearrangement uses TRBV5-4 and TRBJ2-5; D might be TRBD2 (6 bases). Germline V gene lookup returns CDR1 SGHNT and CDR2 YYREEE (reference sequence). The CDR3 is 17 amino acids. The V end lost 1 base, the J end lost 1 base, and 17 bases lay between the germline ends. The CDR3 bases are TGTGCCAGCAGCTTGATCAGCGGGTATAGGGGCCAAGAGACCCAGTACTTC. It yields the protein CASSLISGYRGQETQYF.